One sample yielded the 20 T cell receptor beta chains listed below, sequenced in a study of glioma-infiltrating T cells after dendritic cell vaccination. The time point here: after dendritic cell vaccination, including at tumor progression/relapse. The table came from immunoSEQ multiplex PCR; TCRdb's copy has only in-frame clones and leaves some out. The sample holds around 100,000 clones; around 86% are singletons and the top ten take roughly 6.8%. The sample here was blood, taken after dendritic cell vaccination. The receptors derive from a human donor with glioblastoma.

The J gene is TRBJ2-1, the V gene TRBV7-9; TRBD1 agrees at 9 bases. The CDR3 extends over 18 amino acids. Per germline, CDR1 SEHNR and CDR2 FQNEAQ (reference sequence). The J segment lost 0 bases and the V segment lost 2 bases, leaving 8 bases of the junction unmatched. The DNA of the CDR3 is TGTGCCAGCAGCTTAAGTCCGGACAGGGGATACTCCTACAATGAGCAGTTCTTC. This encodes CASSLSPDRGYSYNEQFF.

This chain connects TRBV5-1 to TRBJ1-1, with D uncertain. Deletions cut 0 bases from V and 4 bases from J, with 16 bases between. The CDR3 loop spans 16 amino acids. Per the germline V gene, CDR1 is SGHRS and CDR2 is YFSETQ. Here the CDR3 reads CASSLVPGWAGTEAFF. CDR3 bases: TGCGCCAGCAGCTTGGTCCCAGGATGGGCGGGCACTGAAGCTTTCTTT.

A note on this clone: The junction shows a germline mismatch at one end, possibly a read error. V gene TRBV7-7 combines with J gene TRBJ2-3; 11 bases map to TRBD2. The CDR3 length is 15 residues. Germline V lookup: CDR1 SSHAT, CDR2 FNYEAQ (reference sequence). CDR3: CASSQGLAGTDTQYF. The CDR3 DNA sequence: TGTGCTAGCAGCCAGGGACTAGCGGGCACAGATACGCAGTATTTT.

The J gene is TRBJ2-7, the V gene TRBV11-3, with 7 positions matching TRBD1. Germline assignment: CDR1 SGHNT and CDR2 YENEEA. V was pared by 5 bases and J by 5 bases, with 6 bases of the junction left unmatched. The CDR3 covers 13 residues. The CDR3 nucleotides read TGTGCCAGCAGCCGACAGGGTCTCGACGAGCAGTACTTC. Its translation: CASSRQGLDEQYF. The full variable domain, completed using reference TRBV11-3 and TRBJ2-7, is EAGVVQSPRYKIIEKKQPVAFWCNPISGHNTLYWYLQNLGQGPELLIRYENEEAVDDSQLPKDRFSAERLKGVDSTLKIQPAELGDSAVYLCASSRQGLDEQYFGPGTRLTVT.

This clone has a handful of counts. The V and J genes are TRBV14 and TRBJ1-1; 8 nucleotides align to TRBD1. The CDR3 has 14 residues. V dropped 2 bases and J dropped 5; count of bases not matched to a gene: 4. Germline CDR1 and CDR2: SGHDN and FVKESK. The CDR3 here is CASSQYRGETEAFF. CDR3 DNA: TGTGCCAGCAGCCAATACAGGGGGGAGACTGAAGCTTTCTTT.

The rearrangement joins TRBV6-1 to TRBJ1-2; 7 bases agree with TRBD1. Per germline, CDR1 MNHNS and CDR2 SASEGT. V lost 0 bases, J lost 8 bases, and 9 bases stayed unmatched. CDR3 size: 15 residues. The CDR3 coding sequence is TGTGCCAGCAGTGAAGCAAACAGGGGAGGCGGCGGCTACACCTTC. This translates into CASSEANRGGGGYTF.

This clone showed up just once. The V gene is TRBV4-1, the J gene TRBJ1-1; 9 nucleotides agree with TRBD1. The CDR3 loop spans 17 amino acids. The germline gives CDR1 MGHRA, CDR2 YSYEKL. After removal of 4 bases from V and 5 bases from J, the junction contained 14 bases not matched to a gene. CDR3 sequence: CASSPTPSPGTGTEAFF. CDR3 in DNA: TGCGCCAGCAGCCCCACCCCCTCTCCCGGGACAGGGACTGAAGCTTTCTTT.

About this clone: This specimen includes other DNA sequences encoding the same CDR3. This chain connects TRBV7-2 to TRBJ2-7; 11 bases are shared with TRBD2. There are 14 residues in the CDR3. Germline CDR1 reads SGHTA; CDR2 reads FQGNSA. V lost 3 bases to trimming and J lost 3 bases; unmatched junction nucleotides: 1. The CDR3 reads CASSFGTSGYEQYF. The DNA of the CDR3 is TGTGCCAGCAGCTTTGGGACTAGCGGCTACGAGCAGTACTTC.

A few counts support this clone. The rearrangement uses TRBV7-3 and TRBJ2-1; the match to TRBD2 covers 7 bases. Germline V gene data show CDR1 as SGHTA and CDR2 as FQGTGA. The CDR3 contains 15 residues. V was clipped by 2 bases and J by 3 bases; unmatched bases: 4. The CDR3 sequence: CASSLGGDLYNEQFF. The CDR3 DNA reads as TGTGCCAGCAGCTTAGGGGGGGACCTCTACAATGAGCAGTTCTTC. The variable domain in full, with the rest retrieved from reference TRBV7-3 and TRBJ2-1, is GAGVSQTPSNKVTEKGKYVELRCDPISGHTALYWYRQSLGQGPEFLIYFQGTGAADDSGLPNDRFFAVRPEGSVSTLKIQRTERGDSAVYLCASSLGGDLYNEQFFGPGTRLTVL.

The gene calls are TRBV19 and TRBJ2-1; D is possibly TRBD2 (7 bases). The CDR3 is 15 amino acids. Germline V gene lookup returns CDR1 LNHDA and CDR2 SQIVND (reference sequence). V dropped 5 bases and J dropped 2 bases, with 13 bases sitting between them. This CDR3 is CASSWEGVTYNEQFF. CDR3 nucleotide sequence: TGTGCCAGTAGTTGGGAGGGGGTAACCTACAATGAGCAGTTCTTC.

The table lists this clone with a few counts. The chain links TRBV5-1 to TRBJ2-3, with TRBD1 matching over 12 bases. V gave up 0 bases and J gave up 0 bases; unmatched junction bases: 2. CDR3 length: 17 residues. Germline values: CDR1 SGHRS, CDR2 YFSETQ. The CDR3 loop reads CASSLVGQGASTDTQYF. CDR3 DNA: TGCGCCAGCAGCTTGGTGGGACAGGGGGCGAGCACAGATACGCAGTATTTT.

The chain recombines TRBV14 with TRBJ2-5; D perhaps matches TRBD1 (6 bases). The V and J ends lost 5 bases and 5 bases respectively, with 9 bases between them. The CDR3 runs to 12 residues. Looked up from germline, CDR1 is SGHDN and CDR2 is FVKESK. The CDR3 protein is CASSGGWETQYF. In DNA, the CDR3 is TGTGCCAGCAGCGGGGGCTGGGAGACCCAGTACTTC.

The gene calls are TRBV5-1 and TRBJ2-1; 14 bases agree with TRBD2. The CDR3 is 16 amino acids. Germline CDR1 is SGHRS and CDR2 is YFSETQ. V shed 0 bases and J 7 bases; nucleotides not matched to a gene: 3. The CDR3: CASSLGTSGGINEQFF. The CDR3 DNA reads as TGCGCCAGCAGCTTGGGGACTAGCGGGGGGATAAATGAGCAGTTCTTC.

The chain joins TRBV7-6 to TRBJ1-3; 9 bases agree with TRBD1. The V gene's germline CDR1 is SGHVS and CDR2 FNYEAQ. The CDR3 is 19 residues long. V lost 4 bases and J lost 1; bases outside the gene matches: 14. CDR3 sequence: CASSSLPPRDRESGNTIYF. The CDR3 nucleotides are TGTGCCAGCAGCTCCTTACCGCCGAGGGACAGGGAATCTGGAAACACCATATATTTT.

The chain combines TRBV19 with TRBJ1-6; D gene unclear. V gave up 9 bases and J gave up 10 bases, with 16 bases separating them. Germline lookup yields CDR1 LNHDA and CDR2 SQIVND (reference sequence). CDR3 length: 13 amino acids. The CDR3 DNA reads TGTGCCAGCCAACCCCCGGACTTCTCACCCCTCCACTTT. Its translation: CASQPPDFSPLHF.

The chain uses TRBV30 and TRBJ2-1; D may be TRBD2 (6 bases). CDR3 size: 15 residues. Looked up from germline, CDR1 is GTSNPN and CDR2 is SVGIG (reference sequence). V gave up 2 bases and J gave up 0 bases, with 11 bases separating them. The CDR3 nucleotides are TGTGCCTGGAGTAAGGGACTGTCCTCCTACAATGAGCAGTTCTTC. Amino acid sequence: CAWSKGLSSYNEQFF.

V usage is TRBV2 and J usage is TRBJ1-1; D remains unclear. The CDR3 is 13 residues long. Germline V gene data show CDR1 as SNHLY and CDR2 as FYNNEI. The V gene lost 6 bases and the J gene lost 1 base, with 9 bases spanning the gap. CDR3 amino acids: CASSNQANTEAFF. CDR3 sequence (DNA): TGTGCCAGCAGCAACCAGGCGAACACTGAAGCTTTCTTT.

CDR3 protein: CATSRGLQEGSEAFF. CDR3 sequence (DNA): TGTGCCACCAGCAGAGGGCTGCAAGAGGGCTCTGAAGCTTTCTTT. The V gene is TRBV15, the J gene TRBJ1-1; D ambiguous. The CDR3 is made up of 15 amino acids. V lost 1 base, J lost 6 bases, and 15 bases lay in between. Germline V gene sequence: CDR1 LNHNV, CDR2 YYDKDF (reference sequence).

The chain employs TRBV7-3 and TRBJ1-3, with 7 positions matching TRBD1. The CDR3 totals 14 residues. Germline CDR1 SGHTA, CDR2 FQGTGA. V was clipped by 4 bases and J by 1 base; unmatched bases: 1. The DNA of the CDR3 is TGTGCCAGCAGCTCGACAGGGTCTGGAAACACCATATATTTT. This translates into CASSSTGSGNTIYF. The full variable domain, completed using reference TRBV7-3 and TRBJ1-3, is GAGVSQTPSNKVTEKGKYVELRCDPISGHTALYWYRQSLGQGPEFLIYFQGTGAADDSGLPNDRFFAVRPEGSVSTLKIQRTERGDSAVYLCASSSTGSGNTIYFGEGSWLTVV.

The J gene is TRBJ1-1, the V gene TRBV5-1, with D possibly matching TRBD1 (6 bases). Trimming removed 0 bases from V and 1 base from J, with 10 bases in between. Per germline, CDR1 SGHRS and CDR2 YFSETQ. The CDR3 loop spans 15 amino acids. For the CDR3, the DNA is TGCGCCAGCAGCTTGGCCGAACAGGGGAACACTGAAGCTTTCTTT. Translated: CASSLAEQGNTEAFF.